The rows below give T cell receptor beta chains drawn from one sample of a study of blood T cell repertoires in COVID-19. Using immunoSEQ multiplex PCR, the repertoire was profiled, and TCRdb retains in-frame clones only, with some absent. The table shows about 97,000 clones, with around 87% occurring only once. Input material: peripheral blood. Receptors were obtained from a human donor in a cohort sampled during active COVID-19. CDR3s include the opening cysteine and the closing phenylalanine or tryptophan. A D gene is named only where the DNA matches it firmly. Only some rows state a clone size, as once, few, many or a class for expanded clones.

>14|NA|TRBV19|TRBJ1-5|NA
TGTGCCAGTAGTATCAAAGGGGGACAATCGCCCCAGCATTTT
CASSIKGGQSPQHF
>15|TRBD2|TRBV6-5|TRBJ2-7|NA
TGTGCCAGCGGGATTTTTCTGGCGGGAGCCTACGAGCAGTACTTC
CASGIFLAGAYEQYF
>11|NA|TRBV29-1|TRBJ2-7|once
TGCAGCGCCCCATCGGGTGGCGAGCAGTACTTC
CSAPSGGEQYF
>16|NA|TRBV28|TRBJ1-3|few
TGTGCCAGCAGTTTAGAAGGACTGAGCTCTGGAAACACCATATATTTT
CASSLEGLSSGNTIYF
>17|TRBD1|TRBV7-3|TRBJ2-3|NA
TGTGCCAGCAGGCGAACTCACCGGGACAGGGTAACAGATACGCAGTATTTT
CASRRTHRDRVTDTQYF
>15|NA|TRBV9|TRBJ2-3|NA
TGTGCCAGCAGCGTAGGGACAAAGCACACAGATACGCAGTATTTT
CASSVGTKHTDTQYF
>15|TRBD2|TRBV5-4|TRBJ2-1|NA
TGTGCCAGCAGCCCGAGTAGCGGGATAAGCAATGAGCAGTTCTTC
CASSPSSGISNEQFF
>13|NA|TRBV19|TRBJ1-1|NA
TGTGCCAGTAGTCCCCAGGGGTTCACTGAAGCTTTCTTT
CASSPQGFTEAFF
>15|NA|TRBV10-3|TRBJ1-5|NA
TGTGCCATCAGTGAAAGGCAGGAGGGCAATCAGCCCCAGCATTTT
CAISERQEGNQPQHF
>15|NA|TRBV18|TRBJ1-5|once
TGTGCCAGCTCACCGGGAGGGCCCAGCAATCAGCCCCAGCATTTT
CASSPGGPSNQPQHF
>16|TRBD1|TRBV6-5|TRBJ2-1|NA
TGTGCCAGCAGTTACTCGACAGGGGTTAACAACAATGAGCAGTTCTTC
CASSYSTGVNNNEQFF
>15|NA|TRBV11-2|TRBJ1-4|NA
TGTGCCAGCAGCACAATAGGGGGACATGTCGAAAAACTGTTTTTT
CASSTIGGHVEKLFF
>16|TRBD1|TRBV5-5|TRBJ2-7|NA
TGTGCCAGCGGTCCCCCTTGGACAGGGCCCTCCTACGAGCAGTACTTC
CASGPPWTGPSYEQYF
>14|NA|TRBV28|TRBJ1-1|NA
TGTGCCAGCAGTTTGGACAGCCCGAACACTGAAGCTTTCTTT
CASSLDSPNTEAFF
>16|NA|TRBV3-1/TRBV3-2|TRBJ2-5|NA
TGTGCCAGCAGCCAAGATAGAGGGGGAATCGGGGAGACCCAGTACTTC
CASSQDRGGIGETQYF
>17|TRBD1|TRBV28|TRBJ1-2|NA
TGTGCCAGCAGTTCCCACCTACCGGACAGGGGGCGCGGTGGCTACACCTTC
CASSSHLPDRGRGGYTF
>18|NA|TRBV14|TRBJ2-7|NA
TGTGCCAGCAGCCAAGGAGCTGGCGGAACCTCCCCCTCCTACGAGCAGTACTTC
CASSQGAGGTSPSYEQYF
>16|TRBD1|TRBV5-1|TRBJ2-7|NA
TGCGCCAGCAGCTTTTCCTACGGACAGGGTATCTACGAGCAGTACTTC
CASSFSYGQGIYEQYF
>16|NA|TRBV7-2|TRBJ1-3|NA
TGTGCCAGCAGCTTAGGTCGCAGACTCTCTGGAAACACCATATATTTT
CASSLGRRLSGNTIYF